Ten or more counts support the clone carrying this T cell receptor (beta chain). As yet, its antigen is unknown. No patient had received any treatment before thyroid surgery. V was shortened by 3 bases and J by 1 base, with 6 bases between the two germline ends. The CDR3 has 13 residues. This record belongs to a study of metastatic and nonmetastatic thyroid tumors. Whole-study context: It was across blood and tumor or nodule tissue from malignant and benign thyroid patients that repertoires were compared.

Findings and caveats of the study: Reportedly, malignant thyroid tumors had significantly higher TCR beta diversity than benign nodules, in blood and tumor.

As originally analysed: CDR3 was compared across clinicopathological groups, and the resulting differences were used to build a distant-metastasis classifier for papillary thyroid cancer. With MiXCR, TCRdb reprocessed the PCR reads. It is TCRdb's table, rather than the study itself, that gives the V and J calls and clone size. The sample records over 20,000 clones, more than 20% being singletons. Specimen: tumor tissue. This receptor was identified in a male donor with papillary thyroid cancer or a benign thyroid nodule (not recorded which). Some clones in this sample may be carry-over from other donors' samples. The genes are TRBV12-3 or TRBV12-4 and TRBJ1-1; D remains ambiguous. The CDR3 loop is CASSLEGNTEAFF. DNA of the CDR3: TGTGCCAGCAGTTTGGAAGGGAACACTGAAGCTTTCTTT.